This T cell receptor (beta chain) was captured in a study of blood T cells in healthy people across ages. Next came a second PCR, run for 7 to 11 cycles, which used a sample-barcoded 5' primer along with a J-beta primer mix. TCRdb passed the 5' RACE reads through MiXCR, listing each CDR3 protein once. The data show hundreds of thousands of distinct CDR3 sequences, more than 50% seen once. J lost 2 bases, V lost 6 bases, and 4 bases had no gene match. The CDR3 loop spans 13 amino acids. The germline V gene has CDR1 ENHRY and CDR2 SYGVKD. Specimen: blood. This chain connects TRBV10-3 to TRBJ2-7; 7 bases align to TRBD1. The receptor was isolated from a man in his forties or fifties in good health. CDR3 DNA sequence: TGTGCCATCAGAATCCAGGGGGCCTACGAGCAGTACTTC. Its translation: CAIRIQGAYEQYF.